This T cell receptor (beta chain) was profiled in a study of T cells after yellow fever vaccination. As for the study in general: For low cell numbers, libraries were made with SMART-Seq v4 Ultra Low Input. General study findings and limits: A weaker secondary response peaked on day 5, the primary on day 15. Contamination of FACS-sorted repertoires by abundant clonotypes from the bulk population could occur. Few clonotypes appeared in both CD4 and CD8 compartments.

One entry per CDR3 protein, called by TCRdb with MiXCR from the 5' RACE reads. The table records 100,000 to 150,000 distinct CDR3 sequences, 7.4% of them present only once. There are many counts of this clonotype. The antigen is unknown. The origin of this receptor is a man aged 18 to 30 who received the YFV17D yellow fever vaccine. The sample here was CD4+ T cells sorted from PBMCs, taken 10 days after the first yellow fever vaccination.

As DNA, the CDR3 is TGTGCCTGCCTTAGGGGGGGGGGAAAAAACATTCAGTACTTC. Translating it yields CACLRGGGKNIQYF. The chain uses TRBV28 and TRBJ2-4; tentatively, D is TRBD2 (7 bases). CDR1 is MDHEN and CDR2 is SYDVKM in the germline V gene. The CDR3 is made up of 14 amino acids. Trimming shortened V by 11 bases and J by 4 bases, and 18 bases separated the two germline ends. The full variable domain, its missing parts supplied by reference TRBV28 and TRBJ2-4, is DVKVTQSSRYLVKRTGEKVFLECVQDMDHENMFWYRQDPGLGLRLIYFSYDVKMKEKGDIPEGYSVSREKKERFSLILESASTNQTSMYLCACLRGGGKNIQYFGAGTRLSVL.